This entry lists 20 T cell receptor beta chains sequenced from one sample in a study of beta chain features in type 1 diabetes (dated by TCRdb to between 2018 and 2020). The library was made by the immunoSEQ multiplex PCR assay. All of the isolated RNA was reverse transcribed with the High Capacity cDNA Reverse Transcription Kit, so expressed TCRB transcripts were sequenced. This immuneACCESS table, as held by TCRdb, lists in-frame sequences with V and J called but not all clones. Of the missing ones, under half trace to an unresolved V gene in checked studies; the others have no known cause. The sample has just over 600,000 clones on record, roughly 15% of them singletons. The ten top clones hold about 0.097% of the sample. Sequenced sample: naive CD4+ T cells from blood. The cell subset or site label here, explained by the study, means: true naive CD4+ T cells. Every receptor here comes from a man younger than 35 in good health.

A few counts support this clone. The chain joins TRBV27 to TRBJ2-1; tentative D call: TRBD1 (5 bases). Trimming stripped 3 bases from V and 1 base from J, with 10 bases between. Germline V gene sequence: CDR1 MNHEY, CDR2 SMNVEV (reference sequence). The CDR3 is 15 amino acids. CDR3 nucleotides: TGTGCCAGCAGTTTGCAGGGCATTTCCTACAATGAGCAGTTCTTC. It is translated as CASSLQGISYNEQFF.

The chain couples TRBV9 to TRBJ1-3; D perhaps matches TRBD1 (6 bases). The CDR3 totals 15 residues. V was shortened by 3 bases and J by 0 bases, with 10 bases between the two germline ends. Germline CDR1 reads SGDLS; CDR2 reads YYNGEE. In DNA form, the CDR3 reads TGTGCCAGCAGCGGAACAGGGCCCTCTGGAAACACCATATATTTT. Translating it yields CASSGTGPSGNTIYF.

The rearrangement joins TRBV21-1 to TRBJ2-5; no DNA check was done on the table's D call, TRBD2. TRBV21-1 constitutes a pseudogene. CDR3 length: 14 residues. In nucleotides, the CDR3 is TGTGCCAGCAGCAAAGGCCGGTCGCAAGAGACCCAGTACTTC. Its protein product is CASSKGRSQETQYF.

This clone came up a few times. The chain combines TRBV5-4 with TRBJ2-1; 11 bases are a match to TRBD2. This CDR3 region has 16 residues. V was pared by 4 bases and J by 9 bases, with 12 bases of the junction left unmatched. Germline loops: CDR1 SGHNT, CDR2 YYREEE (reference sequence). Here the CDR3 reads CASSTGTSGRGGEQFF. The DNA for the CDR3 is TGTGCCAGCAGCACTGGGACTAGCGGTAGAGGCGGTGAGCAGTTCTTC. Using reference TRBV5-4 and TRBJ2-1 for the parts outside the CDR3, the full variable domain is ETGVTQSPTHLIKTRGQQVTLRCSSQSGHNTVSWYQQALGQGPQFIFQYYREEENGRGNFPPRFSGLQFPNYSSELNVNALELDDSALYLCASSTGTSGRGGEQFFGPGTRLTVL.

This clone was counted a few times. The rearrangement links TRBV28 to TRBJ1-5, with 7 bases that match TRBD1. The CDR3 is made up of 14 amino acids. Germline CDR1 MDHEN, CDR2 SYDVKM. With 7 bases clipped from V and 6 bases from J, the junction kept 9 bases outside the gene matches. The CDR3: CASKGAGNSQPQHF. The CDR3 DNA follows: TGTGCCAGCAAGGGGGCAGGGAACAGTCAGCCCCAGCATTTT. Variable domain in full (rest from reference TRBV28 and TRBJ1-5): DVKVTQSSRYLVKRTGEKVFLECVQDMDHENMFWYRQDPGLGLRLIYFSYDVKMKEKGDIPEGYSVSREKKERFSLILESASTNQTSMYLCASKGAGNSQPQHFGDGTRLSIL.

This chain joins TRBV18 and TRBJ2-5; D gene ambiguous. Trimming removed 1 base at V and 4 bases at J, with 7 bases between. Germline V gene lookup returns CDR1 KGHSH and CDR2 LQKENI. CDR3 length equals 13 residues. Here the CDR3 DNA reads TGTGCCAGCTCACCACGGGGTACAGAGACCCAGTACTTC. This sequence encodes CASSPRGTETQYF.

This clone was seen more than once but under ten times. In nucleotides, the CDR3 is TGTGCCAGCAGCTTGCCCCTCGGCTACCAGTACTTC. Its protein product is CASSLPLGYQYF. The chain carries TRBV7-9 and TRBJ2-5; no firm D call. Germline loops: CDR1 SEHNR, CDR2 FQNEAQ (reference sequence). The V end lost 3 bases, the J end lost 10 bases, and 12 bases lay between the germline ends. CDR3 length: 12 residues.

The table lists this clone with a few counts. The V call is TRBV7-2, the J call TRBJ2-7; D ambiguous. The V end was cut by 2 bases, the J end by 2 bases, with 10 bases between. The CDR3 consists of 14 residues. Germline CDR1 reads SGHTA; CDR2 reads FQGNSA. In DNA, the CDR3 is TGTGCCAGCAGCTTATATGGGTTCCCCTACGAGCAGTACTTC. Translation: CASSLYGFPYEQYF.

This clone was detected a few times. The chain carries TRBV10-3 and TRBJ2-2, with TRBD1 identical over 8 bases. The CDR3 covers 17 residues. CDR1 ENHRY and CDR2 SYGVKD come from the germline V gene. V trimming: 3 bases; J trimming: 0 bases; junction bases outside the gene matches: 6. CDR3 loop: CAISDRSGGANTGELFF. The CDR3, as DNA: TGTGCCATCAGTGATAGATCAGGGGGCGCGAACACCGGGGAGCTGTTTTTT.

This clone was seen more than once but under ten times. The chain joins TRBV7-2 to TRBJ2-1; D uncertain. Trimming removed 6 bases at V and 7 bases at J, with 16 bases between. Germline CDR1 reads SGHTA; CDR2 reads FQGNSA. The CDR3 contains 14 residues. In DNA, the CDR3 is TGTGCCAGCAGAGCTATGGGCCCCTCAAATGAGCAGTTCTTC. Its protein product is CASRAMGPSNEQFF.

In regard to this clone: Other DNA variants within this sample encode the same CDR3. The gene calls are TRBV19 and TRBJ2-5; D is uncertain. The V and J ends lost 3 bases and 4 bases respectively, with 3 bases between them. The germline V gene encodes CDR1 LNHDA and CDR2 SQIVND (reference sequence). The CDR3 is 11 residues long. CDR3 region: CASSMGETQYF. In nucleotides, the CDR3 is TGTGCCAGTAGTATGGGAGAGACCCAGTACTTC.

The CDR3 is CASSISGGPTDTQYF. For the CDR3, the DNA is TGTGCCAGTAGTATTAGCGGGGGACCGACAGATACGCAGTATTTT. The chain recombines TRBV19 with TRBJ2-3, with 9 positions matching TRBD2. The germline gives CDR1 LNHDA, CDR2 SQIVND (reference sequence). CDR3 size: 15 residues. Trimming removed 3 bases from V and 3 bases from J; junction bases left unmatched: 4. The full variable domain, rest sourced from reference TRBV19 and TRBJ2-3, is DGGITQSPKYLFRKEGQNVTLSCEQNLNHDAMYWYRQDPGQGLRLIYYSQIVNDFQKGDIAEGYSVSREKKESFPLTVTSAQKNPTAFYLCASSISGGPTDTQYFGPGTRLTVL.

This clone was picked up a small number of times. The V and J genes are TRBV11-2 and TRBJ2-3; D remains unclear. The germline gives CDR1 SGHAT, CDR2 FQNNGV. Trimming stripped 5 bases from V and 8 bases from J, with 11 bases between. The CDR3 has 12 amino acids. The CDR3 region is CASSPEVGTQYF. The CDR3 DNA reads TGTGCCAGCAGCCCAGAAGTTGGTACGCAGTATTTT.

The chain joins TRBV9 to TRBJ2-2; TRBD2 matches at 13 bases. V was clipped by 5 bases and J by 6 bases; unmatched bases: 10. This CDR3 is built from 17 residues. The germline V gene has CDR1 SGDLS and CDR2 YYNGEE. The CDR3 is CASRRGLAGVPAGELFF. CDR3 DNA sequence: TGTGCCAGCAGGAGAGGACTAGCGGGAGTCCCCGCCGGGGAGCTGTTTTTT.

The CDR3 is CSVAGLAGANTGELFF. The CDR3 bases are TGCAGCGTTGCGGGACTAGCGGGAGCGAACACCGGGGAGCTGTTTTTT. The genes are TRBV29-1 and TRBJ2-2; TRBD2 matches at 14 bases. The ends lost 4 bases at V and 0 bases at J; junction bases unmatched: 1. The CDR3 runs 16 residues. From germline, CDR1 is SQVTM and CDR2 ANQGSEA.

On this clone itself: The same CDR3 arises from other DNA sequences in this sample as well. The rearrangement uses TRBV5-4 and TRBJ2-6; unclear D gene. The CDR3 runs to 15 residues. The V end lost 0 bases, the J end lost 0 bases, and 4 bases lay between the germline ends. Germline CDR1 reads SGHNT; CDR2 reads YYREEE (reference sequence). CDR3 in DNA: TGTGCCAGCAGCTTGGTGGGCTCTGGGGCCAACGTCCTGACTTTC. The encoded protein is CASSLVGSGANVLTF.

This clone was found a few times. The chain carries TRBV19 and TRBJ2-1; D possibly corresponds to TRBD1 (6 bases). CDR1 LNHDA and CDR2 SQIVND come from the germline V gene (reference sequence). The CDR3 extends over 14 amino acids. Trimming left V 10 bases short and J 7 bases short, with 20 bases between. This CDR3 is CATWGHLGQNEQFF. The CDR3 DNA is TGTGCCACCTGGGGGCACCTGGGGCAGAATGAGCAGTTCTTC.

This clone turned up a few times. The chain carries TRBV14 and TRBJ2-1; 7 bases map to TRBD1. The CDR3 is 15 residues long. Looked up from germline, CDR1 is SGHDN and CDR2 is FVKESK. J was trimmed by 3 bases and V by 1 base; bases with no gene match: 3. The CDR3 nucleotides read TGTGCCAGCAGCCAAGGGGGGACAGTCTACAATGAGCAGTTCTTC. It specifies CASSQGGTVYNEQFF.

This clone showed up just a few times. The chain uses TRBV23-1 and TRBJ2-7; 7 nucleotides match TRBD1. Being an ORF, TRBV23-1 has a function that is uncertain. V was clipped by 4 bases and J by 2 bases; unmatched bases: 8. The CDR3 is made up of 15 amino acids. The CDR3 is CASSPDGQDTYEQYF. Written as DNA, the CDR3 is TGCGCCAGCAGTCCGGACGGACAGGACACCTACGAGCAGTACTTC.

This clone has just a few counts. The rearrangement uses TRBV9 and TRBJ2-1, with 9 nucleotides matching TRBD1. From germline, CDR1 is SGDLS and CDR2 YYNGEE. The CDR3 is 14 amino acids. V shed 3 bases and J 7 bases; nucleotides not matched to a gene: 5. CDR3 residues: CASSARDRVNEQFF. The DNA for the CDR3 is TGTGCCAGCAGCGCCCGGGACAGGGTTAATGAGCAGTTCTTC.